The 9 T cell receptor beta chains below all came from one sample that was sequenced in a study of tumor-infiltrating lymphocytes in primary liver carcinoma. The input was 500 ng total RNA; TCR beta cDNA was made from it with a constant-region primer. Amplification in three nested multiplex PCR rounds with slightly modified ARM-PCR gave rise to TCR beta libraries. The two initial PCR rounds, approximately 10 cycles each, used TRBV1-TRBV30 forward and C-beta reverse primers. TCRdb reanalysed the multiplex PCR reads using MiXCR and keeps one entry per CDR3 protein. The table records tens of thousands of distinct CDR3 sequences, 75% of them present only once. Co-extraction of RNA and DNA was performed on roughly 20-31 mg of unsorted bulk tissue. The sequencing sample was made of tumor-adjacent normal liver tissue. These TCRs come from a woman in her thirties with primary liver carcinoma and hepatitis B virus infection.

As to this clonotype: This sequence may be a read error, since a much larger clone differs from it by one base. The chain employs TRBV28 and TRBJ2-7, with D perhaps TRBD1 (5 bases). The germline CDR1 and CDR2 sequences are MDHEN and SYDVKM. The CDR3 spans 12 residues. The V end lost 4 bases, the J end lost 9 bases, and 13 bases lay between the germline ends. The CDR3 DNA reads TGTGCCAGCAGTTGGGGCCCCCCCGTGCAGTACTTC. Amino acid sequence: CASSWGPPVQYF. Together with reference TRBV28 and TRBJ2-7, the CDR3 gives the full variable domain: DVKVTQSSRYLVKRTGEKVFLECVQDMDHENMFWYRQDPGLGLRLIYFSYDVKMKEKGDIPEGYSVSREKKERFSLILESASTNQTSMYLCASSWGPPVQYFGPGTRLTVT.

In regard to this clonotype: At one of its ends the junction is not consistent with the germline gene, which may arise from a read error. V gene TRBV4-1 combines with J gene TRBJ2-4; D is tentatively TRBD1 or TRBD2 (5 bases each). The CDR3 is 16 residues long. Germline values: CDR1 MGHRA, CDR2 YSYEKL. Here the CDR3 reads CSSSPEMDRDASKWYF. The CDR3, as DNA: TGCTCCAGCAGCCCAGAGATGGATAGGGACGCGAGCAAGTGGTACTTC.

For this clonotype: An end of the junction differs from the germline gene, which may be a read error. V gene TRBV12-3 or TRBV12-4 combines with J gene TRBJ2-7; 9 nucleotides agree with TRBD1. This CDR3 region has 13 residues. The CDR3 is CASRIQGAHEQYF. DNA for the CDR3: TGTGCCAGCAGGATACAGGGGGCCCACGAGCAATACTTC.

As to this clonotype: The conserved phenylalanine or tryptophan normally closing the CDR3 is absent here, so this likely arose from a read error. The V gene is TRBV7-2, the J gene TRBJ2-4, with TRBD2 as a possible D gene (6 bases). The V and J ends lost 5 bases and 12 bases respectively, with 17 bases between them. Germline V gene sequence: CDR1 SGHTA, CDR2 FQGNSA. The CDR3 has 13 amino acids. DNA of the CDR3: TGTGCCAGCAGCATCCGGGAGACTTTTGATCAGTACTTG. It yields the protein CASSIRETFDQYL.

A note on this clonotype: One end of the junction fails to match germline, which may point to a read error. The rearrangement links TRBV4-3 to TRBJ2-3; 12 bases line up with TRBD2. CDR3 length equals 21 residues. Germline V CDR1 and CDR2: LGHNA, YSLEER. CDR3 loop: CASSQGPVTSGRTGVTDTQYF. The CDR3 DNA is TGCGCAAGCAGCCAAGGGCCGGTAACTAGCGGGAGGACGGGGGTCACAGATACGCAGTATTTT.

The gene calls are TRBV14 and TRBJ2-7; 7 bases align to TRBD1. V shed 7 bases, J shed 7 bases, and the junction held 10 bases outside the gene matches. Germline CDR1 SGHDN, CDR2 FVKESK. The CDR3 is 13 amino acids. The CDR3 sequence: CASNHVGGGEQYF. CDR3 nucleotides: TGTGCCAGCAACCACGTAGGGGGCGGAGAGCAGTACTTC.

Worth noting for this clonotype: Just one base apart from a much larger clone, this may be a read error. The chain links TRBV5-1 to TRBJ2-5; TRBD1 or TRBD2 may be the D gene (5 bases each). Germline values: CDR1 SGHRS, CDR2 YFSETQ. Trimming removed 4 bases from V and 5 bases from J, with 12 bases in between. This CDR3 comprises 13 residues. The CDR3 DNA reads TGCGCCAGCAGCGGGGACCTCTGTGAGACCCAGTACTTC. It codes for CASSGDLCETQYF.

The chain has TRBV11-3 and TRBJ2-3, with TRBD2 matching over 8 bases. Trimming removed 5 bases from V and 4 bases from J; junction bases left unmatched: 20. Germline-derived CDR1 and CDR2 are SGHNT and YENEEA. The CDR3 covers 19 residues. The chain's CDR3 is CASSLGFGAGEGGADTQYF. The CDR3 bases are TGTGCCAGCAGCCTAGGTTTTGGAGCGGGAGAAGGAGGCGCAGATACGCAGTATTTT.

V and J are TRBV7-9 and TRBJ2-7; D is undetermined. The length of the CDR3 is 11 residues. From germline, CDR1 is SEHNR and CDR2 FQNEAQ (reference sequence). V was cut by 9 bases and J by 6 bases, with 12 bases left in between. The CDR3 loop is CASTSSCEQYF. CDR3 bases: TGTGCCAGTACCTCTTCGTGCGAGCAGTACTTC.